The text below deals with one T cell receptor (beta chain). Its antigen is still unknown. TCRdb re-derived calls from the 5' RACE reads in MiXCR, one entry per CDR3 protein. The sample records 470,000 or so distinct CDR3 sequences, 25% to 30% being singletons. CDR3 length: 15 amino acids. Germline loops: CDR1 SGHRS, CDR2 YFSETQ. Trimming removed 1 base from V and 4 bases from J; junction bases left unmatched: 7. The source of the sample is a study of CD8 T cells in ankylosing spondylitis. Study-wide points: Blood from ankylosing spondylitis patients appeared to carry a characteristic roughly 8-variant TCR beta motif.

The clonotype comes from a male donor with ankylosing spondylitis. The rearrangement links TRBV5-1 to TRBJ1-1, with TRBD1 identical over 7 bases. Source material: blood, either unsorted or a sorted T cell fraction (not recorded which). In DNA, the CDR3 is TGCGCCAGCAGCTTGCTGGGACAGTCGGGCACTGAAGCTTTCTTT. Encoded protein: CASSLLGQSGTEAFF.